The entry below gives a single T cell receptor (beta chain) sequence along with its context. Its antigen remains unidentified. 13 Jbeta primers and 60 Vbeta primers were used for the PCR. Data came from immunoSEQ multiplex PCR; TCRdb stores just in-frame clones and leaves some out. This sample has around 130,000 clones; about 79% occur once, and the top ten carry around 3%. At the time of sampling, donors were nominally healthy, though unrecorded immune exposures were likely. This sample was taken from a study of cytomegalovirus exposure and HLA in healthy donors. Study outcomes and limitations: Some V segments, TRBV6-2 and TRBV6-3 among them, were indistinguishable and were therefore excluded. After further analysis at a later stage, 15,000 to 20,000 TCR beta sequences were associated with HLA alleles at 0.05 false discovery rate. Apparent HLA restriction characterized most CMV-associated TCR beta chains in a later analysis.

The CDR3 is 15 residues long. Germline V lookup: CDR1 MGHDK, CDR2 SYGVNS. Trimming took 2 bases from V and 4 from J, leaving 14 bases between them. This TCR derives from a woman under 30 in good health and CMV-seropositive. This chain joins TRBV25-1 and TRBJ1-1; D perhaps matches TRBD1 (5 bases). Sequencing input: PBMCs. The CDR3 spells CASSESKGDLTEAFF. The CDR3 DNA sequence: TGTGCCAGCAGTGAAAGTAAAGGGGATCTCACTGAAGCTTTCTTT.